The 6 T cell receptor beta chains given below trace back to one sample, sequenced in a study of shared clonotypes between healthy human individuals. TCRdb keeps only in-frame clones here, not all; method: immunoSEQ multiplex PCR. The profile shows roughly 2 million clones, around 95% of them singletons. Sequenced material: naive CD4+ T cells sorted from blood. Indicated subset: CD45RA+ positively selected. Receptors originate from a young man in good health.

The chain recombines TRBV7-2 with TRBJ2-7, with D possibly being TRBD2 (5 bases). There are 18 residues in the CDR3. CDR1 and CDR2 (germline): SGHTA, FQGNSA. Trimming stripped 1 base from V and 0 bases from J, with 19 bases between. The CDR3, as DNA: TGTGCCAGCAGCTTAGAGTCGGGGTGGGCCACTAGCTCCTACGAGCAGTACTTC. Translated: CASSLESGWATSSYEQYF.

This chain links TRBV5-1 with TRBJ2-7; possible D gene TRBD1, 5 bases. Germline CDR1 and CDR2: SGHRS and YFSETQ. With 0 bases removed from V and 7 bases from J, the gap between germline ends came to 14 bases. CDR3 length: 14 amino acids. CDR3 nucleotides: TGCGCCAGCAGCTTGGCCTTAGGGGCAAGAGAGCAGTACTTC. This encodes CASSLALGAREQYF.

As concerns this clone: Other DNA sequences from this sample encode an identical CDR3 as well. CDR3 bases: TGTGCCAGCTCGCCGGGACAGGGGATCGGCTACACCTTC. Amino acid sequence: CASSPGQGIGYTF. This chain uses TRBV18 with TRBJ1-2, with 10 bases lining up with TRBD1. The CDR3 loop spans 13 amino acids. CDR1 is KGHSH and CDR2 is LQKENI in the germline V gene. V lost 6 bases, J lost 8 bases, and 6 bases stayed unmatched.

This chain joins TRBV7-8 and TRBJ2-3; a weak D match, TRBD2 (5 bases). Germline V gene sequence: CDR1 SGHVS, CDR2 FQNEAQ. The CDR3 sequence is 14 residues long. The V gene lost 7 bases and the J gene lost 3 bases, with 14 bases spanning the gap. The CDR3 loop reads CASITLGGTDTQYF. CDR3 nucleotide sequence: TGTGCCAGCATCACCTTGGGCGGGACAGATACGCAGTATTTT.

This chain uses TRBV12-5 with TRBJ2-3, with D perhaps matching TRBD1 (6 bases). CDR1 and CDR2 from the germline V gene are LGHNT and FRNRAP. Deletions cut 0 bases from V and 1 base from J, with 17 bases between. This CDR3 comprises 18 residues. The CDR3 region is CASGLVLKGDVGTDTQYF. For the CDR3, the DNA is TGTGCTAGTGGTTTGGTACTTAAGGGGGATGTGGGCACAGATACGCAGTATTTT.

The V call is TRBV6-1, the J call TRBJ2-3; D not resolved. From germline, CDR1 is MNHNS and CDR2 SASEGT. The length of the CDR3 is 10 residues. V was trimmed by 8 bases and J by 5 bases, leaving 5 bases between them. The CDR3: CASRGDTQYF. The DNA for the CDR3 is TGTGCCAGCCGAGGAGATACGCAGTATTTT.